This TCR beta chain originates from a study of shared clonotypes between healthy human individuals. DNA at roughly 0.2 ug, about 30,000 T cell genomes, went into sorted-subset replicate PCRs. The method was immunoSEQ multiplex PCR; TCRdb's version includes in-frame clones alone and lacks a portion of them. The sample contains about 1.9 million clones, roughly 95% of which appear only once. The naive CD8 population came from CD45RO-negative cells selected for CCR7, without terminally differentiated effector memory CD45RA+ cells. The sample consisted of naive CD8+ T cells from PBMCs. The sequence was obtained from a man younger than 30 in good health. Some clones in this sample may be carry-over from other donors' samples.

In DNA, the CDR3 is TGTGCCAGCAGTTTAGAGGTTACGAACACTGAAGCTTTCTTT. This encodes CASSLEVTNTEAFF. V is TRBV28 and J is TRBJ1-1; D unclear. CDR1 is MDHEN, CDR2 SYDVKM, per germline. The CDR3 consists of 14 residues. Trimming removed 2 bases at V and 1 base at J, with 8 bases between.